This TCR beta chain originates from a study of OX40 agonist ivuxolimab in advanced cancers. Study-level points and caveats: People who partly responded at 0.1-3.0 mg/kg had some of the least clonal expansion seen. Antigen targets of the expanded peripheral T cells went undetermined.

Measured with immunoSEQ multiplex PCR; TCRdb has only the in-frame clones, and not every one. The data contain around 80,000 clones, about 88% of them singletons. In the case of this clone: The target antigen is unknown.

Blood sampling was done at baseline, cycle 4 day 1, and cycle 7 day 1. The source is an adult with an advanced solid tumor such as melanoma, head and neck, liver or kidney cancer. The sample consisted of CD4+ or CD8+ T cells sorted from blood, taken in a trial of the OX40 agonist ivuxolimab.

The CDR3 is CASSIEGLYGYTF. As DNA, the CDR3 is TGTGCCAGTAGTATAGAGGGACTGTATGGCTACACCTTC. This chain links TRBV19 with TRBJ1-2, with D perhaps matching TRBD1 (5 bases). Germline CDR1 is LNHDA and CDR2 is SQIVND (reference sequence). The CDR3 spans 13 residues. V was cut by 0 bases and J by 5 bases, with 7 bases left in between.